This T cell receptor (beta chain) was observed in a study of blood T cell repertoires in COVID-19. This clone was counted a single time. In the original workflow: The authors estimated nucleated cell counts from reference gene primer amplification. Repertoires were generated with immunoSEQ multiplex PCR, while TCRdb's copy carries only in-frame clones and drops some. The V and J calls and the clone size are those of that table, but D and trimming were determined from the DNA. The profile covers about 210,000 clones, with about nine tenths appearing a single time and around 1.5% taken by the ten largest. CDR1 is SGHNT and CDR2 is YENEEA in the germline V gene. Trimming cost V 5 bases and J 4 bases, with 18 bases left between them. The CDR3 loop spans 16 amino acids.

This chain connects TRBV11-3 to TRBJ2-1; TRBD2 is a possible D gene (6 bases). The receptor was isolated from a man younger than 35 with active or convalescent COVID-19. Sequencing was done on a sample of peripheral blood. CDR3 protein: CASSPTGTLLYNEQFF. The CDR3 nucleotides read TGTGCCAGCAGCCCGACCGGGACTCTCTTATACAATGAGCAGTTCTTC.